Listed here are 32 T cell receptor beta chains from one sample, sequenced in a study of human T cells and chemical hapten exposure. TCRdb redid the calling of the RACE reads with MiXCR, one entry per CDR3 protein. The sample gives roughly 380,000 distinct CDR3 sequences, around 4.8% of which show up once; approximately 2.5% is in the top ten. Sample time point: patch test 1, 2 weeks after DPC sensitization. Noted treatment: therapeutic diphenylcyclopropenone sensitization with weekly scalp DPC. This specimen consisted of whole blood, obtained in connection with sensitization to the hapten diphenylcyclopropenone (DPC). The source is a woman aged 50 to 65 with alopecia areata. Some clones in this sample may be carry-over from other donors' samples.

The gene calls are TRBV27 and TRBJ2-2; no clear D. Between the trimmed V and J ends, which lost 2 bases and 6 bases, there was a span of 19 bases. The CDR3 has 17 amino acids. Germline V lookup: CDR1 MNHEY, CDR2 SMNVEV (reference sequence). CDR3 coding DNA: TGTGCCAGCAGTTTAGTAGAGGATAGGGATTTAGCCGGGGAGCTGTTTTTT. It yields the protein CASSLVEDRDLAGELFF.

The table lists this clonotype with a few counts. The DNA for the CDR3 is TGTGCCAGCAGGAATGACCGCAGCACAGATACGCAGTATTTT. Residues: CASRNDRSTDTQYF. The rearrangement links TRBV12-3 or TRBV12-4 to TRBJ2-3; D unclear. The CDR3 is 14 amino acids. V was pared by 6 bases and J by 0 bases, with 10 bases between.

This clonotype was counted ten times or more. The gene calls are TRBV6-1 and TRBJ2-5, with D perhaps TRBD2 (6 bases). In germline, CDR1 is MNHNS, CDR2 SASEGT. The CDR3 length is 17 residues. V dropped 0 bases and J dropped 1 base, with 15 bases sitting between them. The DNA of the CDR3 is TGTGCCAGCAGTGAAGCGGGGCGGGGAGCCCTCCAAGAGACCCAGTACTTC. Encoded protein: CASSEAGRGALQETQYF.

This clonotype was picked up many times. V is TRBV6-2 or TRBV6-3 and J is TRBJ1-2; D perhaps matches TRBD1 (5 bases). The length of the CDR3 is 17 residues. From germline, CDR1 is MNHEY and CDR2 SVGEGT. Trimming left V 6 bases short and J 2 bases short, with 22 bases between. DNA of the CDR3: TGTGCCAGCAGCCCGAAAGGCGAGGGGCCGGTGAACTATGGCTACACCTTC. This translates into CASSPKGEGPVNYGYTF.

This clonotype was seen at least ten times. The chain employs TRBV5-1 and TRBJ2-7; a possible D gene is TRBD1 (6 bases). Germline CDR1 SGHRS, CDR2 YFSETQ. Trimming cost V 0 bases and J 4 bases, with 11 bases left between them. The CDR3 length is 14 residues. The CDR3 coding sequence is TGCGCCAGCAGCTTGGCAGGGACATGGTACGAGCAGTACTTC. Protein product: CASSLAGTWYEQYF.

The sample holds many counts of this clonotype. V is TRBV29-1 and J is TRBJ2-2; the D gene could be TRBD1 or TRBD2 (5 bases each). The CDR3 has 14 amino acids. Germline V gene sequence: CDR1 SQVTM, CDR2 ANQGSEA. Deletions cut 3 bases from V and 0 bases from J, with 8 bases between. CDR3 DNA: TGCAGCGTTGACCGGGGCCCGAACACCGGGGAGCTGTTTTTT. Amino acid sequence: CSVDRGPNTGELFF.

This clonotype was detected only a few times. The chain uses TRBV4-2 and TRBJ1-4, with a possible D match to TRBD1 (5 bases). The CDR3 has 15 residues. Germline V gene lookup returns CDR1 LGHNA and CDR2 YNFKEQ. The germline V and J ends were trimmed by 3 bases and 5 bases, with 13 bases remaining between them. CDR3 in amino acids: CASSHGAGVNEKLFF. The CDR3 bases are TGTGCCAGCAGCCACGGGGCAGGCGTGAATGAAAAACTGTTTTTT.

This clonotype was counted many times. The rearrangement links TRBV29-1 to TRBJ1-1, with D tentatively TRBD1 (6 bases). Trimming removed 2 bases from V and 0 bases from J, with 10 bases in between. Germline values: CDR1 SQVTM, CDR2 ANQGSEA. The CDR3 consists of 14 residues. The CDR3 loop is CSVESSGVNTEAFF. CDR3 DNA sequence: TGCAGCGTTGAATCTTCAGGGGTGAACACTGAAGCTTTCTTT.

At least ten counts were recorded for this clonotype. The V call is TRBV4-2, the J call TRBJ2-2; D is unclear. Germline values: CDR1 LGHNA, CDR2 YNFKEQ. The CDR3 is 16 residues long. Between the trimmed V and J ends, which lost 4 bases and 3 bases, there was a span of 15 bases. CDR3 sequence: CASSLPGLAYTGELFF. Written as DNA, the CDR3 is TGTGCCAGCAGCCTTCCGGGCCTCGCTTACACCGGGGAGCTGTTTTTT.

This clonotype was seen many times. The chain is built from TRBV7-9 and TRBJ2-5; 9 bases agree with TRBD1. J lost 5 bases, V lost 3 bases, and 7 bases had no gene match. The germline CDR1 and CDR2 sequences are SEHNR and FQNEAQ (reference sequence). The CDR3 consists of 15 residues. Written as DNA, the CDR3 is TGTGCCAGCAGCTTGCAACAGGGGGCTGGGGAGACCCAGTACTTC. This codes for CASSLQQGAGETQYF.

This clonotype was picked up many times. The chain carries TRBV2 and TRBJ1-5, with no clear D. Germline assignment: CDR1 SNHLY and CDR2 FYNNEI. The CDR3 loop spans 12 amino acids. The germline V and J ends were trimmed by 9 bases and 3 bases, with 9 bases remaining between them. The CDR3 DNA reads TGTGCCAGTGGAGGAGACAATCAGCCCCAGCATTTT. Its protein product is CASGGDNQPQHF.

The J gene is TRBJ2-7, the V gene TRBV27; the D gene is possibly TRBD2 (5 bases). In germline, CDR1 is MNHEY, CDR2 SMNVEV (reference sequence). The CDR3 spans 14 residues. With 0 bases removed from V and 3 bases from J, the gap between germline ends came to 9 bases. The CDR3 spells CASSLSGVNYEQYF. The CDR3 DNA reads as TGTGCCAGCAGTTTATCCGGGGTCAACTACGAGCAGTACTTC.

This clonotype was detected ten times or more. The chain employs TRBV2 and TRBJ1-2; 7 nucleotides match TRBD1. CDR3 size: 13 residues. CDR1 SNHLY and CDR2 FYNNEI come from the germline V gene. V was clipped by 5 bases and J by 8 bases; unmatched bases: 8. The DNA of the CDR3 is TGTGCCAGCAGTCGGACGGAGGACAGGGGCTACACCTTC. The encoded protein is CASSRTEDRGYTF.

The gene calls are TRBV6-6 and TRBJ1-2; the D gene is possibly TRBD1 (6 bases). Between the trimmed V and J ends, which lost 0 bases and 6 bases, there was a span of 14 bases. Looked up from germline, CDR1 is MNHNY and CDR2 is SVGAGI (reference sequence). CDR3 size: 15 residues. This CDR3 reads CASSYSVQGIDGYTF. The CDR3 coding sequence is TGTGCCAGCAGTTACTCGGTTCAGGGGATTGATGGCTACACCTTC.

This clonotype appeared many times. The CDR3 nucleotides are TGCGCCAGCAGCTTGGATGGCTTAAACACCGGGGAGCTGTTTTTT. It specifies CASSLDGLNTGELFF. The chain couples TRBV5-1 to TRBJ2-2, with D uncertain. Germline CDR1 reads SGHRS; CDR2 reads YFSETQ. CDR3 length: 15 amino acids. V dropped 0 bases and J dropped 2 bases, with 8 bases sitting between them.

This clonotype was observed many times. V is TRBV6-1 and J is TRBJ2-3; no clear D. This CDR3 spans 14 amino acids. V lost 4 bases to trimming and J lost 2 bases, with 10 bases between them. Germline V lookup: CDR1 MNHNS, CDR2 SASEGT. The CDR3 coding sequence is TGTGCCAGCAGTGCGAGTAGAGTCACAGATACGCAGTATTTT. Translation: CASSASRVTDTQYF.

This clonotype was recorded many times. The gene calls are TRBV7-2 and TRBJ2-3, with TRBD2 identical over 13 bases. CDR3 length: 17 amino acids. Germline V CDR1 and CDR2: SGHTA, FQGNSA. V shed 0 bases, J shed 2 bases, and the junction held 2 bases outside the gene matches. In DNA form, the CDR3 reads TGTGCCAGCAGCTTAGCAGGGACTAGCGGGACCACAGATACGCAGTATTTT. It codes for CASSLAGTSGTTDTQYF.

This clonotype was observed many times. This sequence joins TRBV7-2 and TRBJ2-1, with D tentatively TRBD2 (6 bases). V dropped 1 base and J dropped 2 bases, with 12 bases sitting between them. The CDR3 length is 16 residues. CDR1 is SGHTA, CDR2 FQGNSA, per germline. The CDR3 sequence is CASSLDSSGPYNEQFF. CDR3 DNA: TGTGCCAGCAGCTTAGATAGTAGCGGCCCCTACAATGAGCAGTTCTTC. Variable domain in full (rest from reference TRBV7-2 and TRBJ2-1): GAGVSQSPSNKVTEKGKDVELRCDPISGHTALYWYRQSLGQGLEFLIYFQGNSAPDKSGLPSDRFSAERTGGSVSTLTIQRTQQEDSAVYLCASSLDSSGPYNEQFFGPGTRLTVL.

This clonotype was seen ten or more times. The chain is built from TRBV19 and TRBJ2-7, with D possibly matching TRBD2 (7 bases). CDR1 and CDR2 (germline): LNHDA, SQIVND (reference sequence). The CDR3 sequence is 15 residues long. Trimming took off 3 bases at V and 3 bases at J, with 15 bases between the two ends. The CDR3 DNA reads as TGTGCCAGTAGTATGCGGGGGACACCAGTCTACGAGCAGTACTTC. It is translated as CASSMRGTPVYEQYF.

This clonotype was seen a few times. This sequence joins TRBV6-6 and TRBJ1-1; no definite D call. V gave up 6 bases and J gave up 7 bases, with 9 bases separating them. The CDR3 covers 11 residues. Germline values: CDR1 MNHNY, CDR2 SVGAGI (reference sequence). In DNA, the CDR3 is TGTGCCAGCAGCTATACTGGTGAAGCTTTCTTT. It specifies CASSYTGEAFF.

Concerning this clonotype itself: It may be a read error: a sequence one base away is much more abundant. The CDR3 does not close with the conserved phenylalanine or tryptophan, likely indicating a read error. The chain couples TRBV10-3 to TRBJ2-3; a weak D match, TRBD2 (5 bases). CDR3 length equals 15 residues. V was trimmed by 4 bases and J by 0 bases, leaving 11 bases between them. Germline V lookup: CDR1 ENHRY, CDR2 SYGVKD. For the CDR3, the DNA is TGTGCCATCAGTGCAATGGGCGGGAGCACAGATACGCAGTATCTT. This codes for CAISAMGGSTDTQYL.

This clonotype was seen at least ten times. The chain couples TRBV28 to TRBJ1-5, with 7 positions matching TRBD1. The CDR3 runs 14 residues. Trimming removed 6 bases from V and 2 bases from J; junction bases left unmatched: 4. CDR1 and CDR2 (germline): MDHEN, SYDVKM. The CDR3 bases are TGTGCCAGCAGCACAGGGGTTCGCAATCAGCCCCAGCATTTT. It is translated as CASSTGVRNQPQHF.

Many counts were recorded for this clonotype. As DNA, the CDR3 is TGCGCCAGCAGCTTAGGGGGACCTAGCACAGATACGCAGTATTTT. As protein: CASSLGGPSTDTQYF. J is TRBJ2-3 and V is TRBV5-1; a weak D match, TRBD1 (6 bases). Germline values: CDR1 SGHRS, CDR2 YFSETQ. This CDR3 spans 15 amino acids. Trimming left V 2 bases short and J 0 bases short, with 10 bases between. Together with reference TRBV5-1 and TRBJ2-3, the CDR3 gives the full variable domain: KAGVTQTPRYLIKTRGQQVTLSCSPISGHRSVSWYQQTPGQGLQFLFEYFSETQRNKGNFPGRFSGRQFSNSRSEMNVSTLELGDSALYLCASSLGGPSTDTQYFGPGTRLTVL.

This sequence joins TRBV12-3 or TRBV12-4 and TRBJ2-1; TRBD2 matches at 7 bases. J was trimmed by 4 bases and V by 5 bases; bases with no gene match: 17. The CDR3 is 18 residues long. CDR3 sequence: CASSPLLGGRVLYNEQFF. In nucleotides, the CDR3 is TGTGCCAGCAGTCCCCTCCTGGGCGGGAGAGTACTTTACAATGAGCAGTTCTTC.

The sample holds a few counts of this clonotype. V and J are TRBV6-1 and TRBJ2-3, with TRBD1 as a possible D gene (5 bases). Trimming shortened V by 3 bases and J by 4 bases, and 8 bases separated the two germline ends. Germline CDR1 and CDR2: MNHNS and SASEGT. CDR3 length equals 13 residues. In nucleotides, the CDR3 is TGTGCCAGCAGTGAGTGGGGCCCAGATACGCAGTATTTT. It codes for CASSEWGPDTQYF.

The chain uses TRBV10-3 and TRBJ2-3; possible D gene TRBD2, 7 bases. With 6 bases removed from V and 0 bases from J, the gap between germline ends came to 10 bases. CDR3 length: 14 amino acids. The germline V gene encodes CDR1 ENHRY and CDR2 SYGVKD. The CDR3 sequence is CAIRGGQSTDTQYF. CDR3 sequence (DNA): TGTGCCATCAGGGGGGGGCAGAGCACAGATACGCAGTATTTT.

Many counts were recorded for this clonotype. The J gene is TRBJ2-5, the V gene TRBV7-6; 7 nucleotides line up with TRBD1. This CDR3 has 16 amino acids. The J segment lost 1 base and the V segment lost 5 bases, leaving 10 bases of the junction unmatched. Germline-derived CDR1 and CDR2 are SGHVS and FNYEAQ. Here the CDR3 DNA reads TGTGCCAGCAGCCCGACAGGGCGGGTGGGCCAAGAGACCCAGTACTTC. Residues: CASSPTGRVGQETQYF.

The sample holds many counts of this clonotype. V is TRBV2 and J is TRBJ1-6, with 8 bases that match TRBD1. The CDR3 has 15 amino acids. V was pared by 7 bases and J by 6 bases, with 8 bases of the junction left unmatched. CDR1 SNHLY and CDR2 FYNNEI come from the germline V gene. CDR3 nucleotides: TGTGCCAGCACCCCACCAGGGGGCGGTAATTCACCCCTCCACTTT. It specifies CASTPPGGGNSPLHF.

This clonotype was observed many times. The chain combines TRBV29-1 with TRBJ1-1; a possible D gene is TRBD1 (5 bases). Per the germline V gene, CDR1 is SQVTM and CDR2 is ANQGSEA. The V gene lost 4 bases and the J gene lost 1 base, with 10 bases spanning the gap. The CDR3 spans 13 residues. The DNA of the CDR3 is TGCAGCGTTGCGGCAGGGAGGAACACTGAAGCTTTCTTT. Its protein is CSVAAGRNTEAFF.

This clonotype has a handful of counts. The chain couples TRBV20-1 to TRBJ1-6; D not resolved. Looked up from germline, CDR1 is DFQATT and CDR2 is SNEGSKA (reference sequence). Deletions cut 2 bases from V and 8 bases from J, with 10 bases between. The CDR3 has 13 amino acids. The CDR3 DNA is TGCAGTGCTAGACACAGACCGGATTCACCCCTCCACTTT. This sequence encodes CSARHRPDSPLHF.

The chain links TRBV30 to TRBJ2-3; perhaps TRBD2 as D (5 bases). Deletions cut 7 bases from V and 5 bases from J, with 10 bases between. The CDR3 has 11 residues. Germline V lookup: CDR1 GTSNPN, CDR2 SVGIG (reference sequence). The CDR3 reads CASSGIDTQYF. CDR3 nucleotide sequence: TGTGCCTCCTCCGGGATAGATACGCAGTATTTT.

This clonotype showed up just a few times. The genes are TRBV3-1 and TRBJ2-2; TRBD2 aligns across 8 bases. V lost 2 bases to trimming and J lost 6 bases; unmatched junction nucleotides: 2. The germline gives CDR1 LGHDT, CDR2 YNNKEL (reference sequence). This CDR3 comprises 14 residues. CDR3 amino acids: CASSQSGGAGELFF. CDR3 nucleotide sequence: TGTGCCAGCAGCCAAAGCGGGGGCGCCGGGGAGCTGTTTTTT.